This T cell receptor beta chain comes out of a study of molecular identifiers for immune sequencing clone quantification. About the study: Replicate RNA from approximately 20,000 or 98,000 naive CD8 T cells formed five aliquots; four were sequenced. The study, taken as a whole, reports: One cell's worth of spiked Jurkat TCR RNA was reportedly detectable among 970,000 or so naive cells. Clones of above 20 RNA copies carried over 97% of effector molecules; in naive cells they carried under 1%.

Previously published methods and listed TCR primers were used for the bulk TCR libraries. From the PCR reads, TCRdb called clonotypes with MiXCR, one entry per CDR3 protein. The sample includes about 320,000 distinct CDR3 sequences, roughly a quarter of them seen just once. Losses at the gene ends were 3 bases for V and 3 bases for J; bases not matched to a gene: 3. The CDR3 extends over 15 amino acids. On this clonotype: No antigen is known for it.

Sequencing was carried out using naive CD8+ T cells from blood, with Jurkat cell RNA spiked in. Noted subset: FACS-sorted CD8+CD4-CCR7+CD45RA+ naive T cells. The receptor was derived from a human donor in good health. Some libraries in this study had Jurkat cell RNA spiked in. The chain carries TRBV12-3 or TRBV12-4 and TRBJ2-7, with TRBD2 matching 12 bases. The CDR3 coding sequence is TGTGCCAGCAGTTTCCGACTAGCGGGGGACTACGAGCAGTACTTC. It codes for CASSFRLAGDYEQYF.